This record looks at one T cell receptor (beta chain) sequence and its context. The data derive from a study of blood T cell repertoires in COVID-19. CDR3 size: 13 residues. Germline CDR1 and CDR2: MNHEY and SMNVEV (reference sequence). V dropped 8 bases and J dropped 11; count of bases not matched to a gene: 10. TCRdb's table, derived via immunoSEQ multiplex PCR, lists solely in-frame clones and lacks some. The table lists fewer than 400,000 clones, 90% of them singletons. This TCR derives from a woman aged 30 to 39 who had been exposed to COVID-19. Sequenced sample: PBMCs or T cells enriched from blood (not recorded which). The chain carries TRBV27 and TRBJ1-5; 9 nucleotides align to TRBD1. CDR3 sequence: CASGRDRASAQHF. CDR3 bases: TGTGCCAGCGGCCGGGACAGGGCTTCAGCCCAGCATTTT.